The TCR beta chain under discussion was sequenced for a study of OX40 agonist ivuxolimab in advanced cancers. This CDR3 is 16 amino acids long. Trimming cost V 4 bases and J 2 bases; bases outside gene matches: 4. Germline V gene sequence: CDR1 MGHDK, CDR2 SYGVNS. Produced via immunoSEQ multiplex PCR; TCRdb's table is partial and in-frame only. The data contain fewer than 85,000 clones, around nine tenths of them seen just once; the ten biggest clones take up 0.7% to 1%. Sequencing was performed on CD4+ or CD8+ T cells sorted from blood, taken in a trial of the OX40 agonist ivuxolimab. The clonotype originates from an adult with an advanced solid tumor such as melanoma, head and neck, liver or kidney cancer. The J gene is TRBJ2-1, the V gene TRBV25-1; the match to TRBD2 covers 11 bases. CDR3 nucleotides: TGTGCCAGCAGTGGGATGACTAGCGGGACCTACAATGAGCAGTTCTTC. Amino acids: CASSGMTSGTYNEQFF.